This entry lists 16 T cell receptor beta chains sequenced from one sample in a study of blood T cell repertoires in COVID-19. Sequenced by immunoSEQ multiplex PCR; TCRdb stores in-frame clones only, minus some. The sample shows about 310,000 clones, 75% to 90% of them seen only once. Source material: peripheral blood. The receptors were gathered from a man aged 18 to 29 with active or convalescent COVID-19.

The CDR3 protein is CASSTRTSDEQFF. The CDR3 DNA sequence: TGTGCCAGCAGCACCCGGACTAGTGACGAGCAGTTCTTC. J is TRBJ2-1 and V is TRBV9; 7 bases line up with TRBD2. V trimming: 4 bases; J trimming: 10 bases; junction bases outside the gene matches: 8. CDR1 and CDR2 from the germline V gene are SGDLS and YYNGEE. CDR3 size: 13 residues.

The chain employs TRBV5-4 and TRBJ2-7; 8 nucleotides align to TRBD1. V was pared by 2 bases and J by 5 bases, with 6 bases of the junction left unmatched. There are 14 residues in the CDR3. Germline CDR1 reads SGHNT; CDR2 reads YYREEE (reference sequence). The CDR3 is CASSFLQGGNEQYF. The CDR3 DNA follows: TGTGCCAGCAGCTTTTTACAGGGGGGCAACGAGCAGTACTTC.

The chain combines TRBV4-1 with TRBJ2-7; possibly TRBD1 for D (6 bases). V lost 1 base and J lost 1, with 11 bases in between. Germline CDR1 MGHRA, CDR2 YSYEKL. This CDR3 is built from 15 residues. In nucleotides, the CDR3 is TGCGCCAGCAGCCAAGGTAACACAGGGTCCTACGAGCAGTACTTC. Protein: CASSQGNTGSYEQYF.

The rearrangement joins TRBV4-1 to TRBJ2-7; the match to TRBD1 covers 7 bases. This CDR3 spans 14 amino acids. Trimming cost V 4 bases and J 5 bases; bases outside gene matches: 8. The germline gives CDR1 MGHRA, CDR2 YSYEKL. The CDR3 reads CASSLKTGRDEQYF. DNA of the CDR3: TGCGCCAGCAGCCTAAAGACAGGGCGCGACGAGCAGTACTTC.

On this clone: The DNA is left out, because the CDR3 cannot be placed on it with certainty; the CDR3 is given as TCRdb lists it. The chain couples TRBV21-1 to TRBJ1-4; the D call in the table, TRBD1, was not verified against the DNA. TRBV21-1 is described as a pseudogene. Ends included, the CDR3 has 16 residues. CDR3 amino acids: CASSKWGQGTNEKLFF.

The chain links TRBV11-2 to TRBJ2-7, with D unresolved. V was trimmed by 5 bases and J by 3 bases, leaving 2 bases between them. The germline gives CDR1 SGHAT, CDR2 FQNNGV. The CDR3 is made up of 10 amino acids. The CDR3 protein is CASSLYEQYF. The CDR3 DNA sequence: TGTGCCAGCAGCCTCTACGAGCAGTACTTC.

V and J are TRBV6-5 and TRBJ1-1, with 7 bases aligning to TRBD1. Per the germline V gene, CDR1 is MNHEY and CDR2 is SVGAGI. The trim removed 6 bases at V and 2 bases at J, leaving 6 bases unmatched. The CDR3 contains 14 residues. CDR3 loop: CASRTDRRNTEAFF. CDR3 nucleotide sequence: TGTGCCAGCAGAACGGACAGGAGAAACACTGAAGCTTTCTTT.

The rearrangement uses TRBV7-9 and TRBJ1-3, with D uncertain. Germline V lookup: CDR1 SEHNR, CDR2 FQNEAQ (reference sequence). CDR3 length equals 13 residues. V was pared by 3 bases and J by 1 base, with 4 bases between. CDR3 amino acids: CASSFESGNTIYF. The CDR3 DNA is TGTGCCAGCAGCTTCGAGTCTGGAAACACCATATATTTT.

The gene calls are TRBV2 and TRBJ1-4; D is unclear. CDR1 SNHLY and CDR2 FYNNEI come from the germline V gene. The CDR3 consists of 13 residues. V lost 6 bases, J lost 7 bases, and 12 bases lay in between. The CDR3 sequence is CASRGTGGEKLFF. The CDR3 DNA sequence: TGTGCCAGCAGGGGCACGGGAGGTGAAAAACTGTTTTTT. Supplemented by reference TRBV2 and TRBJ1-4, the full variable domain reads EPEVTQTPSHQVTQMGQEVILRCVPISNHLYFYWYRQILGQKVEFLVSFYNNEISEKSEIFDDQFSVERPDGSNFTLKIRSTKLEDSAMYFCASRGTGGEKLFFGSGTQLSVL.

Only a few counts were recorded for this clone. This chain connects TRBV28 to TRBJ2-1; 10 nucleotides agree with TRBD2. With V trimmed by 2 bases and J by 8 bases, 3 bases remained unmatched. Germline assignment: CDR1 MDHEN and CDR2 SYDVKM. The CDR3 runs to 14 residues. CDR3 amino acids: CASSLGTSVHEQFF. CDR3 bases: TGTGCCAGCAGTTTAGGGACTAGCGTGCATGAGCAGTTCTTC.

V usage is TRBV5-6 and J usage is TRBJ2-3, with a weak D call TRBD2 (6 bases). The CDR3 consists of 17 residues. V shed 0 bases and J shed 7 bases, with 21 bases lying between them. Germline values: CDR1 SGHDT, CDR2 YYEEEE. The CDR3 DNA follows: TGTGCCAGCAGCTTGGATCTCGGGGTTTCGGCGGGGAATACGCAGTATTTT. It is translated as CASSLDLGVSAGNTQYF.

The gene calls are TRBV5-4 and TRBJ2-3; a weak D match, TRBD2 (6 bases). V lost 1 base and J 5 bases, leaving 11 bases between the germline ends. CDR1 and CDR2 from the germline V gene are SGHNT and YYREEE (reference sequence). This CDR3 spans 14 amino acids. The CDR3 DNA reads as TGTGCCAGCAGCTTGCGGCGGGATGGAGATACGCAGTATTTT. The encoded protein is CASSLRRDGDTQYF. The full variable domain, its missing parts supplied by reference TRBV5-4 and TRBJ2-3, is ETGVTQSPTHLIKTRGQQVTLRCSSQSGHNTVSWYQQALGQGPQFIFQYYREEENGRGNFPPRFSGLQFPNYSSELNVNALELDDSALYLCASSLRRDGDTQYFGPGTRLTVL.

CDR3 coding DNA: TGTGCCAGCAGTATACAGGATAACACTGAAGCTTTCTTT. Its translation: CASSIQDNTEAFF. This chain connects TRBV25-1 to TRBJ1-1, with TRBD1 as a possible D gene (5 bases). The CDR3 length is 13 residues. V shed 5 bases and J shed 2 bases, with 9 bases lying between them. Germline CDR1 reads MGHDK; CDR2 reads SYGVNS. The full variable domain, with the rest looked up from reference TRBV25-1 and TRBJ1-1, is EADIYQTPRYLVIGTGKKITLECSQTMGHDKMYWYQQDPGMELHLIHYSYGVNSTEKGDLSSESTVSRIRTEHFPLTLESARPSHTSQYLCASSIQDNTEAFFGQGTRLTVV.

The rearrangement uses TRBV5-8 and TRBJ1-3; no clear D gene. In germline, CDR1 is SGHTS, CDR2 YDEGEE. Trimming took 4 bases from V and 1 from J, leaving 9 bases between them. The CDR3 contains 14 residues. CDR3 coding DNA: TGTGCCAGCAGCCTACTACTTTCTGGAAACACCATATATTTT. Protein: CASSLLLSGNTIYF.

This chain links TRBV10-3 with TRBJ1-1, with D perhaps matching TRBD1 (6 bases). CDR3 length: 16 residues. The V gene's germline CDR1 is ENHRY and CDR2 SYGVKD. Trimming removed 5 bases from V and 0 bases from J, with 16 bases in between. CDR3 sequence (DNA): TGTGCCATCAGTCCACTACCTGGGGGCCTGAACACTGAAGCTTTCTTT. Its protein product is CAISPLPGGLNTEAFF.

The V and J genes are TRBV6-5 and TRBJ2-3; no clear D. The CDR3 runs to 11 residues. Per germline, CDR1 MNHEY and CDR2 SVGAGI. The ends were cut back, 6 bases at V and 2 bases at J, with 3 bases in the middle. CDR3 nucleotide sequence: TGTGCCAGCAGCAACACAGATACGCAGTATTTT. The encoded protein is CASSNTDTQYF.